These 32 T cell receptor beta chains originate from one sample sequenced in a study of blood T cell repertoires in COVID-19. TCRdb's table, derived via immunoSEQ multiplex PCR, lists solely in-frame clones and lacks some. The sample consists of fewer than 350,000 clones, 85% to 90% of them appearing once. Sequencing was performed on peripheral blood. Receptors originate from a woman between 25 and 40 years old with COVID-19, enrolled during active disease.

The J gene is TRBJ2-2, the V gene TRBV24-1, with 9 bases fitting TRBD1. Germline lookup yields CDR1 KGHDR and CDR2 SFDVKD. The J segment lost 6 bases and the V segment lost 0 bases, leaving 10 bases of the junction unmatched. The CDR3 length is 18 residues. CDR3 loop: CATSDLPYRGHRAGELFF. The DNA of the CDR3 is TGTGCCACCAGTGATTTGCCCTACAGGGGGCATCGTGCCGGGGAGCTGTTTTTT.

DNA of the CDR3: TGTGCCACCAAGGACAGGGTGAACACCGGGGAGCTGTTTTTT. It translates to CATKDRVNTGELFF. The rearrangement joins TRBV24-1 to TRBJ2-2; 8 nucleotides line up with TRBD1. Trimming at V came to 8 bases and at J to 1 base, leaving 2 bases not matched to a gene. The CDR3 totals 14 residues. From germline, CDR1 is KGHDR and CDR2 SFDVKD.

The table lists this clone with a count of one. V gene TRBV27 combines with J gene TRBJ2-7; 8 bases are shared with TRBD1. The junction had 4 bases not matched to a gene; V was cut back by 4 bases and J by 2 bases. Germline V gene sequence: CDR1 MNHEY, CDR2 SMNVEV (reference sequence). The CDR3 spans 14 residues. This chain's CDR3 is CASSSMGQAYEQYF. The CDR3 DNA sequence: TGTGCCAGCAGTTCTATGGGACAGGCCTACGAGCAGTACTTC.

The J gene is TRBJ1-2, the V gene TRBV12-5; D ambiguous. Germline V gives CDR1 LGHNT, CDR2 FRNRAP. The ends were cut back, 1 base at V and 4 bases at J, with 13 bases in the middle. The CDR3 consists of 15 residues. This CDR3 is CASGLGNRELYGYTF. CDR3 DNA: TGTGCTAGTGGTTTGGGTAATAGGGAGCTCTATGGCTACACCTTC.

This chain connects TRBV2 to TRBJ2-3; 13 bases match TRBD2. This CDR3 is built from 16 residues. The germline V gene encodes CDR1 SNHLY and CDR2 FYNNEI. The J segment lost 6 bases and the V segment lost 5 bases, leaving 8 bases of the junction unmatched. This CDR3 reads CASSQRLAGGGDTQYF. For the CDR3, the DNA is TGTGCCAGCAGTCAAAGACTAGCGGGGGGCGGGGATACGCAGTATTTT.

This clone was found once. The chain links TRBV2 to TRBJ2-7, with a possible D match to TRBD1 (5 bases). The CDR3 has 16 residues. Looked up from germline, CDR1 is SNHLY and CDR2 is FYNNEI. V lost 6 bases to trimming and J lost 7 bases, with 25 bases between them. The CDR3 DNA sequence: TGTGCCAGCAGCCCCGATAAGGGGCCCCCGGCTATTGAGCAGTACTTC. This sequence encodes CASSPDKGPPAIEQYF.

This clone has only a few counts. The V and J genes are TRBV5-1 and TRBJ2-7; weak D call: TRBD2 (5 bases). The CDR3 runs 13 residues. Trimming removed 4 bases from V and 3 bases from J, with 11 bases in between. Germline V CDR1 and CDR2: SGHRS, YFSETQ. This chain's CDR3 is CASSLDGNYEQYF. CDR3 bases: TGCGCCAGCAGCCTGGACGGGAACTACGAGCAGTACTTC. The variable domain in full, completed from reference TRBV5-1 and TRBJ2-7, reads KAGVTQTPRYLIKTRGQQVTLSCSPISGHRSVSWYQQTPGQGLQFLFEYFSETQRNKGNFPGRFSGRQFSNSRSEMNVSTLELGDSALYLCASSLDGNYEQYFGPGTRLTVT.

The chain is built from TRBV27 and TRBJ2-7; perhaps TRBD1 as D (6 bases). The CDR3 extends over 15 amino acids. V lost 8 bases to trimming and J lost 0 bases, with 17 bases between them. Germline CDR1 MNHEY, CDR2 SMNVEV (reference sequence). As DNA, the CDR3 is TGTGCCAGCTCTCTGAGACAGGATGACTCCTACGAGCAGTACTTC. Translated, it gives CASSLRQDDSYEQYF.

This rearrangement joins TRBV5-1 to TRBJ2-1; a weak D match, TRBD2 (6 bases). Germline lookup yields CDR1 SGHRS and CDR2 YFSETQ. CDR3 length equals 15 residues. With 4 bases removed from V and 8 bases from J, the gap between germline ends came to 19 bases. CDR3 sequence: CASSPGTPVMDEQFF. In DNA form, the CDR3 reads TGCGCCAGCAGCCCCGGGACTCCAGTTATGGATGAGCAGTTCTTC.

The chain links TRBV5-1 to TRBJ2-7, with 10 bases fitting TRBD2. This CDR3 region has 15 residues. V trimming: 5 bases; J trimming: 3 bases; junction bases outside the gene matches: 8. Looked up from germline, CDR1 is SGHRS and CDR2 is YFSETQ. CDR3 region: CASSPSSGGFYEQYF. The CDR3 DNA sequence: TGCGCCAGCAGTCCATCTAGCGGGGGCTTCTACGAGCAGTACTTC.

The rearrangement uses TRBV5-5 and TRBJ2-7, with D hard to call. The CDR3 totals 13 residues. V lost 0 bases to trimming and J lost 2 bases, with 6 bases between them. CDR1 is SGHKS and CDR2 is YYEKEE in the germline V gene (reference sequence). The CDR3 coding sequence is TGTGCCAGCAGCTTGGGACTCACCTACGAGCAGTACTTC. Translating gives CASSLGLTYEQYF.

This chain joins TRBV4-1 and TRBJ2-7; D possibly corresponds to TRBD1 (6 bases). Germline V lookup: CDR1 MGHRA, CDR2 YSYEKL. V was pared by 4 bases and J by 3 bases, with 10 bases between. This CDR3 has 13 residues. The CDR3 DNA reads TGCGCCAGCAGCCCGGACAGAAACTACGAGCAGTACTTC. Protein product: CASSPDRNYEQYF.

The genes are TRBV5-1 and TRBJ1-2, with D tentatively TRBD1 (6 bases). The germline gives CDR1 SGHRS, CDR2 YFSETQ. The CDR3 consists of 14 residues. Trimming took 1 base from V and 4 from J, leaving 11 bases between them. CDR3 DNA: TGCGCCAGCAGCTTGACAGGGATCAGCTATGGCTACACCTTC. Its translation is CASSLTGISYGYTF.

The CDR3 nucleotides are TGTGCCAGCAGCGGGACAGGGTCCTCGGAGCAGTACTTC. Residues: CASSGTGSSEQYF. The V call is TRBV6-5, the J call TRBJ2-7, with 9 bases matching TRBD1. This CDR3 comprises 13 residues. Germline trimming cut 6 bases from V and 7 bases from J; bases unmatched to any gene: 7. In germline, CDR1 is MNHEY, CDR2 SVGAGI.

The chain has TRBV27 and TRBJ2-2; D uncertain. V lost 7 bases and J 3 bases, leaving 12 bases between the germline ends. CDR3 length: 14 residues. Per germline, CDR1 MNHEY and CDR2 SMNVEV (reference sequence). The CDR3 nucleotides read TGTGCCAGCACCCAATCGGGTGACACCGGGGAGCTGTTTTTT. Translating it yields CASTQSGDTGELFF.

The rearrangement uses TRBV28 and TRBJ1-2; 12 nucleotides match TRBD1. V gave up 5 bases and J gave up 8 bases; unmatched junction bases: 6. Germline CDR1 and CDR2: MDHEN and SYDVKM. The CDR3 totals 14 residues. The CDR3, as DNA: TGTGCCAGCAGTCCCCGGGACAGGGGGCACGGCTACACCTTC. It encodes CASSPRDRGHGYTF.

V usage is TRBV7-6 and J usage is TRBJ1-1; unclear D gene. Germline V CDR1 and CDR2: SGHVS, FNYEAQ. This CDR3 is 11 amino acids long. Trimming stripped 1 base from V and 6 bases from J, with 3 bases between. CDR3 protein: CASSLVSEAFF. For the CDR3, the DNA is TGTGCCAGCAGCTTAGTCTCTGAAGCTTTCTTT.

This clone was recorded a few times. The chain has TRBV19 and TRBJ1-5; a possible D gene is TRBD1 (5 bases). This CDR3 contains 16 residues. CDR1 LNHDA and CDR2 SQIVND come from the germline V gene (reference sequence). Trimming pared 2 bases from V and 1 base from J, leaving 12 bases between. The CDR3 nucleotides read TGTGCCAGTAGTATACGGACCGCAGGGAGCAATCAGCCCCAGCATTTT. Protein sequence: CASSIRTAGSNQPQHF.

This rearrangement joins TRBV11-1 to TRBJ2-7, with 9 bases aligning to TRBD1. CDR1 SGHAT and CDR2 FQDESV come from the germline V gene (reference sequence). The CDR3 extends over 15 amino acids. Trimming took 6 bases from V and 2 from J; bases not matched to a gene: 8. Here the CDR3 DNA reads TGTGCCAGCAGTCAGGACAGGGGTCAAACCTACGAGCAGTACTTC. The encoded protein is CASSQDRGQTYEQYF.

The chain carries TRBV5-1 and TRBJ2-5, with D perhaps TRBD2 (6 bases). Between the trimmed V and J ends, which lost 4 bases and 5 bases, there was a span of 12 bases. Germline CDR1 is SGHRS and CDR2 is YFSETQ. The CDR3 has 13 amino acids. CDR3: CASSPIRGETQYF. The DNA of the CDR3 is TGCGCCAGCAGCCCGATACGGGGGGAGACCCAGTACTTC. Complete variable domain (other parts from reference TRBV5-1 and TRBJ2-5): KAGVTQTPRYLIKTRGQQVTLSCSPISGHRSVSWYQQTPGQGLQFLFEYFSETQRNKGNFPGRFSGRQFSNSRSEMNVSTLELGDSALYLCASSPIRGETQYFGPGTRLLVL.

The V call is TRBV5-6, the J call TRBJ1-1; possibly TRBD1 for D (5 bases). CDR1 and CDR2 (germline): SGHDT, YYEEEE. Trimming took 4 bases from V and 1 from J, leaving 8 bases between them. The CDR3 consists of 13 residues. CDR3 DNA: TGTGCCAGCAGCCCTACAGGGAACACTGAAGCTTTCTTT. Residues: CASSPTGNTEAFF. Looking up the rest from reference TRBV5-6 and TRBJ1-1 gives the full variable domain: DAGVTQSPTHLIKTRGQQVTLRCSPKSGHDTVSWYQQALGQGPQFIFQYYEEEERQRGNFPDRFSGHQFPNYSSELNVNALLLGDSALYLCASSPTGNTEAFFGQGTRLTVV.

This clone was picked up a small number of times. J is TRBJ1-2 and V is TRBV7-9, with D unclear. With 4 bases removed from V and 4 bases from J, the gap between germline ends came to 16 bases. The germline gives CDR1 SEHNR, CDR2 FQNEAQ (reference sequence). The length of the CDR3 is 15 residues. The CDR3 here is CASSSPRQHLYGYTF. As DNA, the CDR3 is TGTGCCAGCAGCTCCCCCCGACAACACCTCTATGGCTACACCTTC.

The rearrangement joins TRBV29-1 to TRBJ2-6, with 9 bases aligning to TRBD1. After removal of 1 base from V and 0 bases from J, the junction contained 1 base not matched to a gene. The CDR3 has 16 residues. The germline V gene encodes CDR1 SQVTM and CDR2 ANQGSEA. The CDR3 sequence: CSVEGDRVSGANVLTF. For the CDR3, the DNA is TGCAGCGTTGAAGGGGACAGGGTCTCTGGGGCCAACGTCCTGACTTTC.

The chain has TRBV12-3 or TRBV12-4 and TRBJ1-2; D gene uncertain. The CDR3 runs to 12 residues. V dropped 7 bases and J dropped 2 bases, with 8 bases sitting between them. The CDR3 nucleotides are TGTGCCAGCACTAACCGGAACTATGGCTACACCTTC. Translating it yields CASTNRNYGYTF.

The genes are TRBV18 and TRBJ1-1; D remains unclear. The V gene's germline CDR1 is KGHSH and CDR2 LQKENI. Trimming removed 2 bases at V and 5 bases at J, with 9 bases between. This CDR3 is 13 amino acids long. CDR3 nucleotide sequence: TGTGCCAGCTCACCAAGCGGGAAGACTGAAGCTTTCTTT. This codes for CASSPSGKTEAFF.

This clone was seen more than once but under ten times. The CDR3, as DNA: TGTGCCACCAGTGACGGGGTTGGGGAAAAAAATGGCTACACCTTC. Translated, it gives CATSDGVGEKNGYTF. V gene TRBV24-1 combines with J gene TRBJ1-2; D gene unclear. This CDR3 is built from 15 residues. V was pared by 4 bases and J by 6 bases, with 17 bases between. Germline CDR1 KGHDR, CDR2 SFDVKD.

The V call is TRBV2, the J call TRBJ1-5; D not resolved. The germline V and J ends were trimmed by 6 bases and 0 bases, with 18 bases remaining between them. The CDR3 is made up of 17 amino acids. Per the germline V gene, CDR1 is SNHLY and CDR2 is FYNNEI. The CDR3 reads CASRQTWTDYSNQPQHF. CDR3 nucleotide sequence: TGTGCCAGCAGGCAAACCTGGACCGACTATAGCAATCAGCCCCAGCATTTT.

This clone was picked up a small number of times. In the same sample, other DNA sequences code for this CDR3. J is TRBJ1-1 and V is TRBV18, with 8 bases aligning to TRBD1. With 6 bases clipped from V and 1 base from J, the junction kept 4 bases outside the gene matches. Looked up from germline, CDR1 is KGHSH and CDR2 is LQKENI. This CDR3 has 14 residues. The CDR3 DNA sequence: TGTGCCAGCTCGCCGGACAGGGCGAACACTGAAGCTTTCTTT. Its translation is CASSPDRANTEAFF.

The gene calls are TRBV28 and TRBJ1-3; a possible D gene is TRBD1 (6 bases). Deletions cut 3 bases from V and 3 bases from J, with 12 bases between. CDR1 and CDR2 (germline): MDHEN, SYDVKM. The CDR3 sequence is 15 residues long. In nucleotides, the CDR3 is TGTGCCAGCAGTTTCAGGGGTCACGTTGGAAACACCATATATTTT. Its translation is CASSFRGHVGNTIYF.

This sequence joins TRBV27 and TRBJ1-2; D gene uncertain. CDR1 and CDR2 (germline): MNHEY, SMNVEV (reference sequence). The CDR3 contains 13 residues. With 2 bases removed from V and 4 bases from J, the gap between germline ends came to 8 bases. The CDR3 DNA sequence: TGTGCCAGCAGTTTAGGAGATTCCTATGGCTACACCTTC. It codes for CASSLGDSYGYTF.

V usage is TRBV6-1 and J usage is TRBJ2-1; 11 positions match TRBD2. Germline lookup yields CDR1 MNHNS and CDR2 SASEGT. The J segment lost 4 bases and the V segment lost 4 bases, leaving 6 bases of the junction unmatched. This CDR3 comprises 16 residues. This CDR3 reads CASSVTSGVKYNEQFF. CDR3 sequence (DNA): TGTGCCAGCAGTGTGACTAGCGGGGTTAAATACAATGAGCAGTTCTTC.

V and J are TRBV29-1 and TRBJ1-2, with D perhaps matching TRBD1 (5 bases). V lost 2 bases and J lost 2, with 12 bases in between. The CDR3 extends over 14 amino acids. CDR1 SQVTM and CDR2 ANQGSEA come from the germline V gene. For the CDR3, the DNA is TGCAGCGTTGAACAGAAGGGGATCAACTATGGCTACACCTTC. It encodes CSVEQKGINYGYTF.